This T cell receptor beta chain was captured in a study of blood T cells in healthy people across ages. The V gene end was trimmed by 6 bases and the J gene end by 11 bases; junction bases not matched to a gene: 15. The CDR3 has 15 residues. The use of a sample-barcoded 5' primer and a J-beta primer mix characterized a second PCR of about 7 to 12 cycles. One entry per CDR3 protein results from TCRdb running MiXCR on the 5' RACE reads. The profile shows around 850,000 distinct CDR3 sequences, around 34% of them singletons. The V and J genes are TRBV12-3 or TRBV12-4 and TRBJ2-5, with 10 bases matching TRBD1. Sample: blood. This receptor was taken from a man aged 18 to 29 in good health. Written as DNA, the CDR3 is TGTGCCAGCAGGCCCCGACAGGGGGCAAAAGATGAGCAGTACTTC. Its protein is CASRPRQGAKDEQYF.